These 10 T cell receptor beta chains share one sample of origin, sequenced in a study of OX40 agonist ivuxolimab in advanced cancers. Sequenced by immunoSEQ multiplex PCR; TCRdb stores in-frame clones only, minus some. The data hold 70,000 to 85,000 clones, with 90% to 95% observed a single time. The specimen was CD4+ or CD8+ T cells sorted from blood, collected in a trial of the OX40 agonist ivuxolimab. The receptors shown here come from an adult with an advanced solid tumor such as melanoma, head and neck, liver or kidney cancer.

This chain joins TRBV14 and TRBJ1-6; the match to TRBD1 covers 7 bases. Trimming removed 3 bases from V and 0 bases from J; junction bases left unmatched: 2. The germline gives CDR1 SGHDN, CDR2 FVKESK. This CDR3 is built from 16 residues. CDR3 sequence (DNA): TGTGCCAGCAGCCAGAGGACAGGCTCCTATAATTCACCCCTCCACTTT. This codes for CASSQRTGSYNSPLHF. The whole variable domain, filled in from reference TRBV14 and TRBJ1-6, reads EAGVTQFPSHSVIEKGQTVTLRCDPISGHDNLYWYRRVMGKEIKFLLHFVKESKQDESGMPNNRFLAERTGGTYSTLKVQPAELEDSGVYFCASSQRTGSYNSPLHFGNGTRLTVT.

The rearrangement uses TRBV2 and TRBJ1-5; possible D gene TRBD1, 6 bases. The V gene's germline CDR1 is SNHLY and CDR2 FYNNEI. The length of the CDR3 is 15 residues. Trimming shortened V by 3 bases and J by 1 base, and 10 bases separated the two germline ends. The CDR3 sequence: CASSDSGTSNQPQHF. The CDR3 bases are TGTGCCAGCAGTGATTCCGGGACAAGCAATCAGCCCCAGCATTTT.

The chain links TRBV6-1 to TRBJ2-7, with D unresolved. V lost 4 bases to trimming and J lost 3 bases, with 7 bases between them. The length of the CDR3 is 12 residues. CDR1 and CDR2 (germline): MNHNS, SASEGT. The CDR3 reads CASSGWGYEQYF. The CDR3 DNA reads TGTGCCAGCAGTGGGTGGGGCTACGAGCAGTACTTC.

This chain links TRBV5-8 with TRBJ2-7; the D is unclear. This CDR3 has 12 residues. With 4 bases removed from V and 4 bases from J, the gap between germline ends came to 9 bases. Germline assignment: CDR1 SGHTS and CDR2 YDEGEE. CDR3 DNA sequence: TGTGCCAGCAGCCCGGGTTGGTACGAGCAGTACTTC. The encoded protein is CASSPGWYEQYF. The full variable domain, with the rest looked up from reference TRBV5-8 and TRBJ2-7, is EAGVTQSPTHLIKTRGQQATLRCSPISGHTSVYWYQQALGLGLQFLLWYDEGEERNRGNFPPRFSGRQFPNYSSELNVNALELEDSALYLCASSPGWYEQYFGPGTRLTVT.

J is TRBJ1-5 and V is TRBV7-8; D may be TRBD1 (5 bases). The CDR3 is made up of 15 amino acids. Between the trimmed V and J ends, which lost 3 bases and 10 bases, there was a span of 19 bases. Germline assignment: CDR1 SGHVS and CDR2 FQNEAQ. CDR3 DNA sequence: TGTGCCAGCAGCTTGGGGGGACGGGGATCAGACCCCCAGCATTTT. Its translation is CASSLGGRGSDPQHF.

V is TRBV10-2 and J is TRBJ1-2; 9 nucleotides line up with TRBD1. This CDR3 spans 16 amino acids. V lost 3 bases, J lost 4 bases, and 9 bases stayed unmatched. Germline CDR1 is WSHSY and CDR2 is SAAADI. The CDR3 sequence: CASSDLPGTGIYGYTF. The CDR3 nucleotides read TGCGCCAGCAGTGACCTCCCCGGGACAGGGATCTATGGCTACACCTTC.

Only a few counts were recorded for this clone. Written as DNA, the CDR3 is TGTGCCAGTAGTATAGCCCAGGACATTGCCTACGAGCAGTACTTC. This codes for CASSIAQDIAYEQYF. The chain uses TRBV19 and TRBJ2-7, with D tentatively TRBD1 (5 bases). V was clipped by 1 base and J by 2 bases, with 12 bases between them. Germline V gene sequence: CDR1 LNHDA, CDR2 SQIVND (reference sequence). The CDR3 runs 15 residues. The full variable domain, its missing parts supplied by reference TRBV19 and TRBJ2-7, is DGGITQSPKYLFRKEGQNVTLSCEQNLNHDAMYWYRQDPGQGLRLIYYSQIVNDFQKGDIAEGYSVSREKKESFPLTVTSAQKNPTAFYLCASSIAQDIAYEQYFGPGTRLTVT.

Concerning this clone: Other DNA variants within this sample encode the same CDR3. The genes are TRBV5-4 and TRBJ2-7, with D possibly matching TRBD1 (5 bases). The CDR3 is 12 residues long. The germline V and J ends were trimmed by 3 bases and 1 base, with 5 bases remaining between them. CDR1 is SGHNT and CDR2 is YYREEE in the germline V gene (reference sequence). The CDR3 loop is CASSSGSYEQYF. DNA for the CDR3: TGTGCCAGCAGCTCAGGGTCCTACGAGCAGTACTTC.

This chain links TRBV11-2 with TRBJ2-7; 9 bases line up with TRBD2. CDR3 length equals 16 residues. Germline values: CDR1 SGHAT, CDR2 FQNNGV. After removal of 0 bases from V and 3 bases from J, the junction contained 6 bases not matched to a gene. CDR3 DNA sequence: TGTGCCAGCAGCTTAGATCGCACTAGCGGGTACTACGAGCAGTACTTC. Protein sequence: CASSLDRTSGYYEQYF.

The gene calls are TRBV6-5 and TRBJ2-7, with D perhaps assigned TRBD1 or TRBD2 (5 bases each). The CDR3 runs to 14 residues. Trimming removed 5 bases from V and 3 bases from J, with 14 bases in between. Germline V gene sequence: CDR1 MNHEY, CDR2 SVGAGI. The CDR3 nucleotides read TGTGCCAGCAGTCCCGGGACGGTATACTACGAGCAGTACTTC. Translating gives CASSPGTVYYEQYF.